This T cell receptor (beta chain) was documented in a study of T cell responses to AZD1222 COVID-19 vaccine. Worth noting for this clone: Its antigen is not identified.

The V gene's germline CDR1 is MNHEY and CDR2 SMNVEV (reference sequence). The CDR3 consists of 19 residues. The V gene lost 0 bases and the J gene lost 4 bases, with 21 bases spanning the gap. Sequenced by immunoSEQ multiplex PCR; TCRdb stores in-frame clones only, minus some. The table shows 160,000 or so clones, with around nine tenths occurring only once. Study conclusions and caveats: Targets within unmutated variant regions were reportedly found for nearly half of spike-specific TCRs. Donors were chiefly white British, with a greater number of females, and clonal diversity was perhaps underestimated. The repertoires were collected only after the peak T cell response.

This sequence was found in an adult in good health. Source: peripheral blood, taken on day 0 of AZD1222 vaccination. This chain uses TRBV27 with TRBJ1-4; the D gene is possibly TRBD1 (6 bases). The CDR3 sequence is CASSLSGLSGDIGNEKLFF. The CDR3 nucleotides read TGTGCCAGCAGTTTATCGGGCCTTTCAGGGGATATAGGTAATGAAAAACTGTTTTTT.